Listed below are T cell receptor beta chains from one sample, sequenced in a study of blood T cell repertoires in COVID-19. The protocol was immunoSEQ multiplex PCR, while the TCRdb copy is restricted to in-frame clones and leaves out a portion. Here the sample spans about 99,000 clones, less than 90% being singletons. Sequencing input: peripheral blood. These receptors were obtained from a human donor in a cohort sampled during active COVID-19. CDR3s include the opening cysteine and the closing phenylalanine or tryptophan. D genes are given only for firm matches.

V gene: TRBV28
J gene: TRBJ1-6
D gene: NA
CDR3 protein: CASRANSPLHF

V gene: TRBV7-3
J gene: TRBJ2-3
D gene: NA
CDR3 protein: CASSLSGRTDTQYF

V gene: TRBV6-2/TRBV6-3
J gene: TRBJ1-5
D gene: TRBD1
CDR3 protein: CASSYSRGTGSLDSNQPQHF

V gene: TRBV28
J gene: TRBJ1-5
D gene: NA
CDR3 protein: CASSTAGAGINQPQHF

V gene: TRBV7-2
J gene: TRBJ2-1
D gene: NA
CDR3 protein: CASSVSRGQREQFF

V gene: TRBV6-5
J gene: TRBJ2-5
D gene: NA
CDR3 protein: CASSLRGAGEETQYF

V gene: TRBV27
J gene: TRBJ1-5
D gene: TRBD1
CDR3 protein: CASSLTTGVGQPQHF

V gene: TRBV7-2
J gene: TRBJ2-5
D gene: TRBD1
CDR3 protein: CASSSQTGWEETQYF

V gene: TRBV7-3
J gene: TRBJ2-3
D gene: TRBD1
CDR3 protein: CASSFDRAGTQYF

V gene: TRBV5-1
J gene: TRBJ2-1
D gene: TRBD1
CDR3 protein: CASSPWTGMNEQFF

V gene: TRBV27
J gene: TRBJ1-4
D gene: TRBD1
CDR3 protein: CASKWGTGGGREKLFF

V gene: TRBV11-2
J gene: TRBJ1-4
D gene: NA
CDR3 protein: CASSLISQKKLFF

V gene: TRBV11-3
J gene: TRBJ2-5
D gene: TRBD1
CDR3 protein: CASSLARSWTGDQETQYF

V gene: TRBV6-6
J gene: TRBJ2-6
D gene: TRBD1
CDR3 protein: CASSQTPGGAGANVLTF

V gene: TRBV28
J gene: TRBJ2-5
D gene: TRBD2
CDR3 protein: CASSPTLAGGTQETQYF

V gene: TRBV7-2
J gene: TRBJ2-3
D gene: NA
CDR3 protein: CASSPRLAGGTDTQYF

V gene: TRBV29-1
J gene: TRBJ1-2
D gene: TRBD1
CDR3 protein: CSVEHRGRVYTF

V gene: TRBV5-1
J gene: TRBJ2-1
D gene: NA
CDR3 protein: CASSLRADSYNEQFF

V gene: TRBV5-4
J gene: TRBJ2-3
D gene: NA
CDR3 protein: CASSLGGAGQRTDTQYF

V gene: TRBV6-5
J gene: TRBJ1-1
D gene: TRBD1
CDR3 protein: CASTTGGGTNTEAFF

V gene: TRBV18
J gene: TRBJ2-3
D gene: TRBD1
CDR3 protein: CASSVTGGTDTQYF

V gene: TRBV7-2
J gene: TRBJ2-1
D gene: TRBD2
CDR3 protein: CASSPGTSVYNEQFF

V gene: TRBV4-3
J gene: TRBJ2-2
D gene: TRBD1
CDR3 protein: CASSRKIGTGETGELFF

V gene: TRBV30
J gene: TRBJ2-5
D gene: TRBD1
CDR3 protein: CAWRTTGLQETQYF

V gene: TRBV12-3/TRBV12-4
J gene: TRBJ1-2
D gene: NA
CDR3 protein: CASSSITLGYTF

V gene: TRBV4-2
J gene: TRBJ2-1
D gene: NA
CDR3 protein: CASSQDPGTNSYNEQFF

V gene: TRBV4-1
J gene: TRBJ1-1
D gene: NA
CDR3 protein: CASSPQAGEAFF

V gene: TRBV27
J gene: TRBJ2-1
D gene: TRBD2
CDR3 protein: CASRKSGSSYNEQFF

V gene: TRBV28
J gene: TRBJ2-1
D gene: TRBD1
CDR3 protein: CASSSGQGAPNEQFF

V gene: TRBV7-6
J gene: TRBJ1-3
D gene: TRBD1
CDR3 protein: CASSLAWTGSSVYGNTIYF

V gene: TRBV6-5
J gene: TRBJ1-4
D gene: NA
CDR3 protein: CASRLGLTNEKLFF

V gene: TRBV6-5
J gene: TRBJ2-1
D gene: NA
CDR3 protein: CASSTQGGEQFF

V gene: TRBV15
J gene: TRBJ2-5
D gene: NA
CDR3 protein: CATSFPRQTQYF

V gene: TRBV5-4
J gene: TRBJ2-2
D gene: TRBD2
CDR3 protein: CASSLEGLATNTGELFF

V gene: TRBV5-4
J gene: TRBJ2-5
D gene: NA
CDR3 protein: CASSLRRVETQYF

V gene: TRBV30
J gene: TRBJ1-3
D gene: TRBD1
CDR3 protein: CAWSAGQGDTIYF

V gene: TRBV6-5
J gene: TRBJ1-1
D gene: NA
CDR3 protein: CASRVRPQASTEAFF

V gene: TRBV7-2
J gene: TRBJ1-6
D gene: TRBD1
CDR3 protein: CASRGQGNSPLHF

V gene: TRBV28
J gene: TRBJ1-1
D gene: NA
CDR3 protein: CASSSTVYTEAFF

V gene: TRBV12-3/TRBV12-4
J gene: TRBJ2-3
D gene: NA
CDR3 protein: CASSTTSTDTQYF

V gene: TRBV11-2
J gene: TRBJ1-5
D gene: NA
CDR3 protein: CASSFGAGNQPQHF

V gene: TRBV4-3
J gene: TRBJ2-3
D gene: TRBD1
CDR3 protein: CASSLGQGNTDTQYF

V gene: TRBV9
J gene: TRBJ2-7
D gene: NA
CDR3 protein: CASSVVILANHKAYEQYF

V gene: TRBV11-3
J gene: TRBJ2-7
D gene: TRBD1
CDR3 protein: CASSSSRDRGPYEQYF

V gene: TRBV3-1/TRBV3-2
J gene: TRBJ1-2
D gene: TRBD1
CDR3 protein: CASSQGLDRGYGYTF

V gene: TRBV4-1
J gene: TRBJ2-2
D gene: TRBD2
CDR3 protein: CASSRGLAGNTGELFF

V gene: TRBV7-3
J gene: TRBJ1-1
D gene: TRBD1
CDR3 protein: CASSEQGATTEAFF

V gene: TRBV3-1/TRBV3-2
J gene: TRBJ2-2
D gene: NA
CDR3 protein: CASSLRGGPSTGELFF

V gene: TRBV28
J gene: TRBJ1-1
D gene: TRBD1
CDR3 protein: CASSLLQGKETEAFF

V gene: TRBV14
J gene: TRBJ1-2
D gene: NA
CDR3 protein: CASSQVTGSYGYTF

V gene: TRBV7-8
J gene: TRBJ2-3
D gene: NA
CDR3 protein: CASSLGQGNTDTQYF

V gene: TRBV3-1/TRBV3-2
J gene: TRBJ2-1
D gene: NA
CDR3 protein: CASTLSGSSEQFF

V gene: TRBV9
J gene: TRBJ2-5
D gene: NA
CDR3 protein: CASSVTPRDQETQYF